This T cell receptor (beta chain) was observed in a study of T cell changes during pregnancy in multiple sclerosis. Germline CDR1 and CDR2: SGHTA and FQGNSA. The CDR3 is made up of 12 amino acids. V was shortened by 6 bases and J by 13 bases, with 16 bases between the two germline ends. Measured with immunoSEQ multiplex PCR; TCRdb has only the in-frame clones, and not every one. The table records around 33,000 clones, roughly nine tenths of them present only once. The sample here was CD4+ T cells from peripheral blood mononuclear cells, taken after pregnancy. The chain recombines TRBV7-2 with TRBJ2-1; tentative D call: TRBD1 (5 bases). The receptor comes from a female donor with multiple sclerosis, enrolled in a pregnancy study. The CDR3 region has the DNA TGTGCCAGCAGTCGAGGTGGTCAGGGTCAGTTCTTC. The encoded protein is CASSRGGQGQFF.